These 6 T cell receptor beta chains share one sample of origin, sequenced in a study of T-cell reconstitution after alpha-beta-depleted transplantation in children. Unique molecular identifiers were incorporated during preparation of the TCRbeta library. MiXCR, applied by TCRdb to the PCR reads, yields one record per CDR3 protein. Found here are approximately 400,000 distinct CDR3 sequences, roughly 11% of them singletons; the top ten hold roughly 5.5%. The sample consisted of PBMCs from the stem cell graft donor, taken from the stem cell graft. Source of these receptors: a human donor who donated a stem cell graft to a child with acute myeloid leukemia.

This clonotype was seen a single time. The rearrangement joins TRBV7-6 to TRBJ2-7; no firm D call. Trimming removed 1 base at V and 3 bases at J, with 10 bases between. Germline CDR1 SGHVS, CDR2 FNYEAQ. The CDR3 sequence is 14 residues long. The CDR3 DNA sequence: TGTGCCAGCAGCTTAGAAGACATGGGCTACGAGCAGTACTTC. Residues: CASSLEDMGYEQYF.

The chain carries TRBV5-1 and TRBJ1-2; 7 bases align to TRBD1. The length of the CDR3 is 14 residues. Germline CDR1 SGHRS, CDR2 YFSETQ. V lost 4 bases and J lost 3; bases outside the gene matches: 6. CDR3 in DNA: TGCGCCAGCAGCGCGACAGGGAATGACTATGGCTACACCTTC. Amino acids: CASSATGNDYGYTF.

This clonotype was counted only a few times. The CDR3 DNA follows: TGCGCCAGCAGCTTATTGGGTGGCAGCCTCCAAGAGACCCAGTACTTC. As protein: CASSLLGGSLQETQYF. The chain couples TRBV5-1 to TRBJ2-5, with unresolved D. V was pared by 2 bases and J by 1 base, with 15 bases between. The length of the CDR3 is 16 residues. CDR1 is SGHRS, CDR2 YFSETQ, per germline. The full variable domain, rest sourced from reference TRBV5-1 and TRBJ2-5, is KAGVTQTPRYLIKTRGQQVTLSCSPISGHRSVSWYQQTPGQGLQFLFEYFSETQRNKGNFPGRFSGRQFSNSRSEMNVSTLELGDSALYLCASSLLGGSLQETQYFGPGTRLLVL.

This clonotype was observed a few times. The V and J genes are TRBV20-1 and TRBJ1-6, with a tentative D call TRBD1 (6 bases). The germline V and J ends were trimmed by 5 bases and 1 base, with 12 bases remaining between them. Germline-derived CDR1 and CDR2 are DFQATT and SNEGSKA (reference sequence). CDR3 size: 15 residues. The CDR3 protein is CSAPGGWSYNSPLHF. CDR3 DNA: TGCAGTGCTCCGGGGGGCTGGTCCTATAATTCACCCCTCCACTTT.

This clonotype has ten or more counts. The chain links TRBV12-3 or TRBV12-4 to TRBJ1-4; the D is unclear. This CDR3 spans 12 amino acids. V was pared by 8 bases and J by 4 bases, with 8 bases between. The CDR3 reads CASRLGNEKLFF. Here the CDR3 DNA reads TGTGCCAGCCGCCTGGGTAATGAAAAACTGTTTTTT.

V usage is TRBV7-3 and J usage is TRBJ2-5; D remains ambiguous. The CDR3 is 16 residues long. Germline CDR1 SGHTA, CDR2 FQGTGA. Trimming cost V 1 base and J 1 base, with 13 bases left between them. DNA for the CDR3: TGTGCCAGCAGCTTAATCGGCGGCTACGCCCAAGAGACCCAGTACTTC. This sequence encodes CASSLIGGYAQETQYF.